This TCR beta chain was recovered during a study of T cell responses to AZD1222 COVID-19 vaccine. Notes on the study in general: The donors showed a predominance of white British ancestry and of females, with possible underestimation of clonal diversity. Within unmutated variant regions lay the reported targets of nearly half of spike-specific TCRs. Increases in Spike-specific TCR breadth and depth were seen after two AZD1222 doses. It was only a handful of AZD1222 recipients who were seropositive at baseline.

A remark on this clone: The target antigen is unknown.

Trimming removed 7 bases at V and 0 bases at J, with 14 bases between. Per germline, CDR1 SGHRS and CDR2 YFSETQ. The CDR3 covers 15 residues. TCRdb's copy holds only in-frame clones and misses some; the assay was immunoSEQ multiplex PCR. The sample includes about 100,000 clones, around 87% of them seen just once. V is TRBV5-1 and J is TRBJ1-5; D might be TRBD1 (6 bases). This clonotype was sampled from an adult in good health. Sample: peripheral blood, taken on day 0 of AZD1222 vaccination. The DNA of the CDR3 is TGCGCCAGCCGAGGGGGGCCCTATAGCAATCAGCCCCAGCATTTT. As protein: CASRGGPYSNQPQHF.